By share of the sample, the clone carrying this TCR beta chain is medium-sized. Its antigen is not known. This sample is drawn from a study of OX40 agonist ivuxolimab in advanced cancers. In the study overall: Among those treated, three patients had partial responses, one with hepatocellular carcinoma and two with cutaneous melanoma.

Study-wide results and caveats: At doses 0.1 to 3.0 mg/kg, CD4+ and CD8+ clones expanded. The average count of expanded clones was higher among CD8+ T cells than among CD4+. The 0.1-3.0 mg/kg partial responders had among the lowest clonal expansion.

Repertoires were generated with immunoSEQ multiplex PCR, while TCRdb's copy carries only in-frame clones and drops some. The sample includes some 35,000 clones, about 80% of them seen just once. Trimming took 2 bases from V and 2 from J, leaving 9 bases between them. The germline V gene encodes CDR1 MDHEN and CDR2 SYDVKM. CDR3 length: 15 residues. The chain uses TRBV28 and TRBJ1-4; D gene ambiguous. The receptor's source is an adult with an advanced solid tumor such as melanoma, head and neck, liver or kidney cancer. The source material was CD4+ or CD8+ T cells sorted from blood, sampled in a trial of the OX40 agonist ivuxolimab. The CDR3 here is CASSLSYGTNEKLFF. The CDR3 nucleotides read TGTGCCAGCAGTTTAAGTTACGGGACTAATGAAAAACTGTTTTTT.